A selection of T cell receptor beta chains follows, all from one sample in a study of cytomegalovirus exposure and HLA in healthy donors. Produced via immunoSEQ multiplex PCR; TCRdb's table is partial and in-frame only. The table shows about 130,000 clones, with more than 70% occurring only once. Sequencing was carried out using PBMCs. The receptor set was obtained from a man aged 30 to 45 in good health and CMV-seronegative. The CDR3 runs from the conserved cysteine through the conserved F or W.

length: 19
J: TRBJ2-2
V: TRBV11-2
CDR3: CASSLEDRGTSRTAGELFF

length: 14
J: TRBJ2-3
V: TRBV27
CDR3: CASSLAGVKDTQYF

length: 13
J: TRBJ1-4
V: TRBV27
CDR3: CASGGGRGEKLFF

length: 15
J: TRBJ2-7
V: TRBV7-6
CDR3: CASSLEPQAGYEQYF

length: 14
J: TRBJ2-1
V: TRBV6-5
CDR3: CASSYYREGNEQFF

length: 13
J: TRBJ2-7
V: TRBV2
CDR3: CASSGGGFYEQYF

length: 11
J: TRBJ2-1
V: TRBV6-5
CDR3: CASSQYNEQFF

length: 14
J: TRBJ2-5
V: TRBV4-2
CDR3: CASSQLGGGETQYF

length: 14
J: TRBJ2-7
V: TRBV6-5
CDR3: CASSAGQGPLEQYF

length: 18
J: TRBJ2-3
V: TRBV4-2
CDR3: CASSQDGLATHGLNTQYF

length: 14
J: TRBJ2-7
V: TRBV6-1
CDR3: CASSAQGARYEQYF

length: 15
J: TRBJ1-1
V: TRBV2
CDR3: CASNFGGVAGTEAFF

length: 16
J: TRBJ1-5
V: TRBV28
CDR3: CASTTRGVGSNQPQHF

length: 13
J: TRBJ1-2
V: TRBV19
CDR3: CASRFSNGHGYTF

length: 12
J: TRBJ2-5
V: TRBV11-2
CDR3: CASSQESQTQYF

length: 15
J: TRBJ2-7
V: TRBV5-1
CDR3: CASSPERQGVYEQYF

length: 15
J: TRBJ1-1
V: TRBV7-9
CDR3: CASSLAPRGGTEAFF

length: 15
J: TRBJ2-1
V: TRBV28
CDR3: CASSFQLGLAGEQFF

length: 15
J: TRBJ2-7
V: TRBV18
CDR3: CASSFGQGITYEQYF

length: 15
J: TRBJ2-1
V: TRBV11-3
CDR3: CASSYGQGLYNEQFF

length: 15
J: TRBJ1-5
V: TRBV6-5
CDR3: CASSLRPGGIQPQHF

length: 13
J: TRBJ2-7
V: TRBV5-1
CDR3: CASSLVGLDEQYF

length: 14
J: TRBJ1-1
V: TRBV30
CDR3: CAWSVGRWDTEAFF

length: 14
J: TRBJ2-1
V: TRBV12-5
CDR3: CASGLHGRVDEQFF

length: 15
J: TRBJ1-2
V: TRBV6-5
CDR3: CASSYAGVSNYGYTF

length: 13
J: TRBJ1-5
V: TRBV6-1
CDR3: CASSPGGNQPQHF

length: 15
J: TRBJ1-4
V: TRBV18
CDR3: CASSPRTGFNEKLFF

length: 17
J: TRBJ2-5
V: TRBV5-4
CDR3: CASSLLASGSGGETQYF

length: 14
J: TRBJ1-2
V: TRBV7-9
CDR3: CASSSPGTVYGYTF

length: 23
J: TRBJ2-2
V: TRBV9
CDR3: CASTSHSGIGLAGDVGNTGELFF

length: 13
J: TRBJ2-7
V: TRBV10-2
CDR3: CASSPTGPQEQYF

length: 15
J: TRBJ2-5
V: TRBV19
CDR3: CASSIVGRGIETQYF

length: 18
J: TRBJ2-1
V: TRBV6-1
CDR3: CASSELASRMSRYNEQFF

length: 15
J: TRBJ1-2
V: TRBV19
CDR3: CASIKRELDGYGYTF

length: 16
J: TRBJ2-1
V: TRBV28
CDR3: CASSLQRGTRYNEQFF

length: 14
J: TRBJ1-3
V: TRBV5-1
CDR3: CASSLGVFGNTIYF

length: 15
J: TRBJ2-1
V: TRBV29-1
CDR3: CSVLGLAGVYNEQFF

length: 16
J: TRBJ2-3
V: TRBV4-2
CDR3: CASRSGTSGDTDTQYF

length: 17
J: TRBJ2-7
V: TRBV7-6
CDR3: CASSPLGVAGVPYEQYF

length: 15
J: TRBJ1-2
V: TRBV7-3
CDR3: CASSPHGQGVGGYTF

length: 16
J: TRBJ2-1
V: TRBV5-1
CDR3: CASSAMTSGSANEQFF

length: 16
J: TRBJ2-1
V: TRBV5-1
CDR3: CASSFKPGQTYNEQFF

length: 17
J: TRBJ1-6
V: TRBV9
CDR3: CASSPEGVSSYNSPLHF

length: 15
J: TRBJ1-5
V: TRBV15
CDR3: CATSSKRVSNQPQHF

length: 14
J: TRBJ1-2
V: TRBV5-6
CDR3: CASSLGSGAYGYTF

length: 15
J: TRBJ2-7
V: TRBV7-9
CDR3: CASTLGWGDSYEQYF

length: 15
J: TRBJ2-1
V: TRBV5-1
CDR3: CASRPLAGANNEQFF

length: 18
J: TRBJ2-4
V: TRBV12-5
CDR3: CASGLAGTGDGDKNIQYF

length: 13
J: TRBJ1-1
V: TRBV7-3
CDR3: CASSLTTNTEAFF

length: 14
J: TRBJ1-6
V: TRBV6-5
CDR3: CASSYLSGIPPLHF

length: 14
J: TRBJ2-2
V: TRBV9
CDR3: CASSVGQATGELFF

length: 14
J: TRBJ2-7
V: TRBV5-1
CDR3: CASSLGLEMSEQYF

length: 14
J: TRBJ2-1
V: TRBV15
CDR3: CATSKGTGHNEQFF

length: 13
J: TRBJ1-2
V: TRBV28
CDR3: CASSLPGVNGYTF

length: 11
J: TRBJ1-1
V: TRBV30
CDR3: CAWSVLREAFF

length: 15
J: TRBJ1-4
V: TRBV28
CDR3: CASGTGLATNEKLFF

length: 14
J: TRBJ1-5
V: TRBV7-8
CDR3: CASSLLTENQPQHF

length: 14
J: TRBJ1-2
V: TRBV7-6
CDR3: CASSPGQGPYGYTF

length: 14
J: TRBJ1-1
V: TRBV2
CDR3: CASSDAAGNTEAFF

length: 13
J: TRBJ1-5
V: TRBV19
CDR3: CASVGTGNQPQHF